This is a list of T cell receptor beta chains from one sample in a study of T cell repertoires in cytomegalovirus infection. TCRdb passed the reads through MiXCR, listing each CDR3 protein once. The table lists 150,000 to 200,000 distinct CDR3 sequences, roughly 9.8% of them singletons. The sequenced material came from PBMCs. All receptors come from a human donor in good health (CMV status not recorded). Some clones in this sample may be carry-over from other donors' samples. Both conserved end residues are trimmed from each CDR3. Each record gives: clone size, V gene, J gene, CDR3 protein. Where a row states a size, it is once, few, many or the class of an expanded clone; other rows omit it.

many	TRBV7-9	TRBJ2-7	ASSPGLAVSSYEQY
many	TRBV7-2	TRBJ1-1	ASSLGADGGAF
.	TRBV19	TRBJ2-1	ASTSDSSYNEQF
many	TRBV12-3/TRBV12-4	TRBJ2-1	ASSFGGRGEQF
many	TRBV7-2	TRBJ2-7	ASSSRPGTGTYEQY
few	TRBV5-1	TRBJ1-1	ASSEGQGNTEAF
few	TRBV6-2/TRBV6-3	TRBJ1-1	ASKTGQLNTEAF
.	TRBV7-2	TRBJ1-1	ASSLGGGGRAEAF
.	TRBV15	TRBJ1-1	ATSRDVGPQGRGTEAF
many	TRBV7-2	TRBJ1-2	ASSLDWGTEYYT
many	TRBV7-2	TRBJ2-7	ASSFKGSYEQY
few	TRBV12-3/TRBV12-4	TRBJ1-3	ASSLAGGSRENTIY
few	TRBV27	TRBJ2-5	ASSAPPRDRYQETQY
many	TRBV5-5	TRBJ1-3	ASSFFFNGQHSGNTIY
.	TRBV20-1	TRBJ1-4	SAARGLGNEKLF
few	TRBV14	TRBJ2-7	ASSQARDRHYEQY
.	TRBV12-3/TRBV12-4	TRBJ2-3	ASTPTSGGWNTQY
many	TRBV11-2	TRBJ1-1	ASGGARANTEAF
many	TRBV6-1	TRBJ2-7	ASRLAGGDRVEY
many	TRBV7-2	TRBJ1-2	ASSFKGAGDYGYT
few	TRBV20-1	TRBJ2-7	SARGFLVPEQY
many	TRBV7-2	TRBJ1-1	ASSQEVNTEAF
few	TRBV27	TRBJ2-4	ASSLTGADIQY
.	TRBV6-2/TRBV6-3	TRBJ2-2	ASSHRPNTGELF
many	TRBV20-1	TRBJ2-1	SAPRGPNEQF
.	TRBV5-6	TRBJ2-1	ASSFFALAGVYEQF
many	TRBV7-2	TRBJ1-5	ASSDAGGNQPQH
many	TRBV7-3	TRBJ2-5	ASSLSSEETQY
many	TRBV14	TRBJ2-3	ASSQDIRGASTDTQY
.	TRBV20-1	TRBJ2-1	SAKRSYNEQF
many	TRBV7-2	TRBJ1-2	ASSLGMEGYGYT
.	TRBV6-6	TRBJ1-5	ASRGWQIGGPQH
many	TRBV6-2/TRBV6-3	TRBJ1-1	ASSVTPGQGEAF
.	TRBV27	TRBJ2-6	ASSPPGQGGLSGANVLT
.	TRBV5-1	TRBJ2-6	ASSLTSSSGANVLS
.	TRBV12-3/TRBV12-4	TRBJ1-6	ASSLIGDNSPLH
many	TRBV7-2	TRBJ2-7	ASSTRTSAYEQY
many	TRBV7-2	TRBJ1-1	ASSLVSANTEAF
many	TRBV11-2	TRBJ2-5	ASSPPRDPRETQY
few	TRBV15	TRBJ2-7	ATSRGTDQTYEQY
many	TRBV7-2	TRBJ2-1	ASRGQGARGEQF
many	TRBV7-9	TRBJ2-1	ASSSGQSLSMAQF
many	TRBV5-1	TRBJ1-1	ASSSRGQQNTEAF
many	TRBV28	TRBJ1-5	ASSFAGRGQPQH
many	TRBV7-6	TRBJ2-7	ASSLGVDRPLVEQY
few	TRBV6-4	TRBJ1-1	ASSDSWNTEAF
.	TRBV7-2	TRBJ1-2	ASTWTGDGYT
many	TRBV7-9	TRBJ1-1	ASSHQKNTEAF
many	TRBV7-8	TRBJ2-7	ASSLEIAGAPSSYEQY
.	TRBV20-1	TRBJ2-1	SIQGTEQF
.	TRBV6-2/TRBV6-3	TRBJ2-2	ASSRQAPANTGELF
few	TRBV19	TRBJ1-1	ASSYPGFGTEAF
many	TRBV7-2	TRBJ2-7	ASSGLAGPYEQY
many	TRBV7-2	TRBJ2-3	ASSPESGGPTDTQY
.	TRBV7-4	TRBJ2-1	ASSLITDEQF